This T cell receptor (beta chain) was recorded in a study of synovial regulatory T cells in juvenile arthritis. Whole-study context: Over five patients were on methotrexate and three were untreated. Study-wide results and caveats: Compared with other blood Treg cells, inflammation-associated Treg cells had reduced TCR diversity. Across patients, iaTreg TCR repertoires were mostly private, partly shared with synovial Teff and blood CPL. iaTreg cells shared more CDR3 sequences with synovial Tregs than other blood Tregs did.

CDR1 and CDR2 from the germline V gene are SGHRS and YFSETQ. The CDR3 is made up of 13 amino acids. The nucleotide record is missing. TCRdb keeps only in-frame clones here, not all; method: immunoSEQ multiplex PCR. The sample spans about 1,000 clones; the ten largest clones claim around 4.3%. This clone is identified as medium-sized (0.01 to 0.1%) from frequency. The antigen is not known. The approximately 11 donors had active juvenile idiopathic arthritis, with 3 polyarticular and 8 oligoarticular cases. The chain employs TRBV5-1 and TRBJ2-7; TCRdb selects TRBD1, and the lack of DNA leaves this call unchecked. This receptor was taken from a donor younger than 30 with juvenile idiopathic arthritis. The source material was Treg cells from blood. Subset in this sample: HLA-DR+ inflammation-associated blood Treg cells. This CDR3 is CASSLRVGDEQYF.